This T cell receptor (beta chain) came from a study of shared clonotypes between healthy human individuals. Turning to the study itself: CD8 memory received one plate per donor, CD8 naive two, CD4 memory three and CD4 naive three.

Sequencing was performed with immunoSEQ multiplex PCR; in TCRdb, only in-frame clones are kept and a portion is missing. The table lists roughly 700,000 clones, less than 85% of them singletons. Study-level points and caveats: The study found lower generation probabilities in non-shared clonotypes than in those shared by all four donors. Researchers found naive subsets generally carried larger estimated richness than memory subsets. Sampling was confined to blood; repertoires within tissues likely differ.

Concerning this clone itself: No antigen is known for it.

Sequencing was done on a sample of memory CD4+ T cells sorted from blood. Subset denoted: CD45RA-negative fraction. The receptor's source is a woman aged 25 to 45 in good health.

The CDR3 nucleotides read TGTGCCAGCAGTTCCTTAGGGTCTGGCACCGGGGAGCTGTTTTTT. Protein product: CASSSLGSGTGELFF. This chain connects TRBV27 to TRBJ2-2; D not certain. This CDR3 is built from 15 residues. V shed 4 bases and J shed 4 bases, with 13 bases lying between them. Per germline, CDR1 MNHEY and CDR2 SMNVEV (reference sequence).